The 3 T cell receptor beta chains reported below all come from one sample, sequenced in a study of CD4+ T cells in melanoma. Some clones are missing from TCRdb's copy, which holds only in-frame ones; the method was immunoSEQ multiplex PCR. This table has 7,000 or so clones, more than 50% appearing once. The sequenced sample was cells from a culture (not recorded whether cultured in vitro). These receptors all stem from a human donor with melanoma.

V and J are TRBV10-3 and TRBJ2-3, with TRBD1 matching over 7 bases. Trimming cost V 2 bases and J 0 bases; bases outside gene matches: 5. This CDR3 has 16 residues. Germline V gene lookup returns CDR1 ENHRY and CDR2 SYGVKD. The CDR3 protein is CAISEVTGPSTDTQYF. DNA for the CDR3: TGTGCCATCAGTGAGGTGACAGGGCCTAGCACAGATACGCAGTATTTT.

The CDR3 DNA sequence: TGTGCCAGTAGTCGGGGACTAGCGAACTACGAGCAGTACTTC. Protein sequence: CASSRGLANYEQYF. V is TRBV19 and J is TRBJ2-7; 10 bases are shared with TRBD2. Germline CDR1 and CDR2: LNHDA and SQIVND (reference sequence). The CDR3 length is 14 residues. With 5 bases clipped from V and 3 bases from J, the junction kept 4 bases outside the gene matches.

V usage is TRBV2 and J usage is TRBJ1-2, with D perhaps TRBD1 (5 bases). Trimming left V 6 bases short and J 4 bases short, with 12 bases between. The CDR3 extends over 13 amino acids. Germline lookup yields CDR1 SNHLY and CDR2 FYNNEI. DNA of the CDR3: TGTGCCAGCAGGGGACGGGGGGGCTATGGCTACACCTTC. This gives the protein CASRGRGGYGYTF.